This T cell receptor (beta chain) was observed in a study of cytomegalovirus exposure and HLA in healthy donors. At the level of the study: The approximately 120 validation repertoires used the same platform as the 650 to 850 first-cohort repertoires, a later analysis reported. The study, taken as a whole, reports: Rare TCR sequences predominated, though certain public TCRs were found in many donors.

J was trimmed by 6 bases and V by 3 bases; bases with no gene match: 8. The CDR3 contains 15 residues. Looked up from germline, CDR1 is MDHEN and CDR2 is SYDVKM. With respect to this clone: No antigen is known for it.

Produced via immunoSEQ multiplex PCR; TCRdb's table is partial and in-frame only. The table has some 120,000 clones, around 90% seen once; the top ten hold about 1.9%. The donors were in the roughly 110-subject validation cohort, distinct from the roughly 600-subject first cohort. The V call is TRBV28, the J call TRBJ2-4; 7 nucleotides match TRBD2. The clonotype was recovered from a woman aged 18-30 years in good health and CMV-seronegative. The sample consisted of PBMCs. CDR3 loop: CASSFGAGTLNIQYF. In DNA, the CDR3 is TGTGCCAGCAGTTTTGGAGCGGGGACCCTAAACATTCAGTACTTC.